These 9 T cell receptor beta chains were all obtained from the same sample, sequenced in a study of blood T cell repertoires in COVID-19. Here immunoSEQ multiplex PCR was the method, and the copy in TCRdb shows in-frame clones only, minus some. The sample lists 240,000 or so clones; approximately 84% were seen once. The sequenced material came from peripheral blood. Source of these receptors: a woman older than 75 with acute or convalescent COVID-19.

J is TRBJ2-7 and V is TRBV4-2; D gene uncertain. V was cut by 0 bases and J by 0 bases, with 15 bases left in between. Germline V gives CDR1 LGHNA, CDR2 YNFKEQ. The length of the CDR3 is 17 residues. CDR3 residues: CASSQDPVSKYSYEQYF. For the CDR3, the DNA is TGTGCCAGCAGCCAAGATCCGGTTAGCAAATACTCCTACGAGCAGTACTTC.

This CDR3 is CAISGDSYEQYF. The CDR3 DNA follows: TGTGCCATCAGTGGAGACTCCTACGAGCAGTACTTC. The rearrangement links TRBV10-3 to TRBJ2-7, with D uncertain. The germline gives CDR1 ENHRY, CDR2 SYGVKD. There are 12 residues in the CDR3. Trimming left V 4 bases short and J 0 bases short, with 4 bases between.

The V and J genes are TRBV4-1 and TRBJ2-3, with 9 nucleotides matching TRBD2. The CDR3 is 15 amino acids. The V segment lost 3 bases and the J segment 2 bases; nucleotides outside the gene matches: 3. Germline assignment: CDR1 MGHRA and CDR2 YSYEKL. DNA of the CDR3: TGCGCCAGCAGCCAGCGGGAGGGAAACACAGATACGCAGTATTTT. As protein: CASSQREGNTDTQYF.

The chain links TRBV6-5 to TRBJ1-6; 7 bases fit TRBD1. Germline V lookup: CDR1 MNHEY, CDR2 SVGAGI. V was clipped by 0 bases and J by 10 bases; unmatched bases: 6. The CDR3 consists of 15 residues. The DNA for the CDR3 is TGTGCCAGCAGTTACTCGAGGACAGGAAGCTCACCCCTCCACTTT. It yields the protein CASSYSRTGSSPLHF.

J is TRBJ2-7 and V is TRBV28; 7 bases align to TRBD1. The germline V gene has CDR1 MDHEN and CDR2 SYDVKM. The CDR3 is 13 amino acids. The J segment lost 3 bases and the V segment lost 6 bases, leaving 5 bases of the junction unmatched. The CDR3 bases are TGTGCCAGCAGCGGACAGGAGTACTACGAGCAGTACTTC. Translated: CASSGQEYYEQYF.

In this sample, this clone turned up once. The J gene is TRBJ2-7, the V gene TRBV20-1; no clear D. The length of the CDR3 is 11 residues. The ends were cut back, 1 base at V and 4 bases at J, with 5 bases in the middle. Germline V lookup: CDR1 DFQATT, CDR2 SNEGSKA (reference sequence). The DNA for the CDR3 is TGCAGTGCTAGAGCAGGTTACGAGCAGTACTTC. Amino acid sequence: CSARAGYEQYF.

For this clone: The junction differs from germline at one of its ends, possibly a read error. The CDR3 region is CASGDVRGHTEAFF. CDR3 coding DNA: TGTGCCAGCGGTGACGTAAGGGGTCACACTGAAGCTTTCTTT. The rearrangement links TRBV2 to TRBJ1-1; weak D call: TRBD1 (5 bases). The CDR3 is 14 amino acids. Germline assignment: CDR1 SNHLY and CDR2 FYNNEI.

The chain recombines TRBV19 with TRBJ2-2, with a possible D match to TRBD2 (6 bases). In germline, CDR1 is LNHDA, CDR2 SQIVND (reference sequence). This CDR3 is 13 amino acids long. The V end lost 3 bases, the J end lost 7 bases, and 9 bases lay between the germline ends. Written as DNA, the CDR3 is TGTGCCAGTAGTATGGGGGGAAGCGGGGAGCTGTTTTTT. Translated, it gives CASSMGGSGELFF.

CDR3 in DNA: TGCGCCAGCAGCTTGGACGGTCGGGACTATGGCTACACCTTC. This translates into CASSLDGRDYGYTF. The rearrangement joins TRBV5-1 to TRBJ1-2; D is undetermined. V lost 0 bases to trimming and J lost 3 bases, with 9 bases between them. The CDR3 runs to 14 residues. From germline, CDR1 is SGHRS and CDR2 YFSETQ.